There are a few counts of the clone carrying this T cell receptor (beta chain). The data derive from a study of OX40 agonist ivuxolimab in advanced cancers. Study details: Every 2 weeks, patients got intravenous ivuxolimab at one of six dose levels (0.01-10 mg/kg).

Germline lookup yields CDR1 SGHTA and CDR2 FQGNSA. CDR3 length equals 13 residues. V lost 1 base to trimming and J lost 7 bases, with 7 bases between them. Patients were excluded for autoimmune disease history or systemic immunosuppression. The assay was immunoSEQ multiplex PCR, and TCRdb's table has in-frame clones only and misses some. The sample gives about 46,000 clones, approximately 88% of which show up once; 45% to 70% is in the top ten. The material was CD4+ or CD8+ T cells sorted from blood, obtained in a trial of the OX40 agonist ivuxolimab. The chain has TRBV7-2 and TRBJ1-4; D is unresolved. This clonotype originated in an adult with an advanced solid tumor such as melanoma, head and neck, liver or kidney cancer. CDR3 bases: TGTGCCAGCAGCTTAGTTGGAGGTGAAAAACTGTTTTTT. Protein: CASSLVGGEKLFF.